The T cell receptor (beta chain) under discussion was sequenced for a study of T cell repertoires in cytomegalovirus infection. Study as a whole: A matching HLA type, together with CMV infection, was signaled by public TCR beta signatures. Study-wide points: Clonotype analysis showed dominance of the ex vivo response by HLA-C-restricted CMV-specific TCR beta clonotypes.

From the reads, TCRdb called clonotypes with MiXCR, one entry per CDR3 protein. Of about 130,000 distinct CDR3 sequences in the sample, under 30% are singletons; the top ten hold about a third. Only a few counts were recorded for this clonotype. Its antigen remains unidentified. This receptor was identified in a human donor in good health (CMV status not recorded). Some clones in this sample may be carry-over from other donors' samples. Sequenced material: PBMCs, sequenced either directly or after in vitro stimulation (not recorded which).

This CDR3 reads CASRGSPWGETQYF. The CDR3 DNA sequence: TGTGCCAGTAGGGGTTCCCCGTGGGGCGAGACCCAGTACTTC. The V call is TRBV19, the J call TRBJ2-5, with D perhaps TRBD1 (5 bases). The germline V and J ends were trimmed by 6 bases and 5 bases, with 16 bases remaining between them. This CDR3 region has 14 residues. The germline V gene encodes CDR1 LNHDA and CDR2 SQIVND (reference sequence).